Presented here are 30 T cell receptor beta chains from one specimen sequenced in a study of CD8+ T cells in alopecia areata (dated by TCRdb to 2016 to 2019). The protocol used for the library was the immunoSEQ multiplex PCR assay. RNA was extracted from all samples and reverse transcribed into cDNA as template for TCR sequencing. The table was pulled from immuneACCESS by TCRdb, which kept in-frame rearrangements only. Such tables lose some clones; where checked, under half of the loss comes from unresolved V genes, and the rest has no known cause. The sample contains 75,000 to 100,000 clones, under 45% of them found a single time. The ten top clones hold roughly 0.83% of the sample. Material for sequencing was CD4+ T cells sorted from blood. The receptors derive from a human donor with alopecia areata.

This clone was seen only a few times. This chain uses TRBV29-1 with TRBJ2-7; possible D gene TRBD1, 5 bases. The germline CDR1 and CDR2 sequences are SQVTM and ANQGSEA. This CDR3 is built from 15 residues. The V gene lost 7 bases and the J gene lost 0 bases, with 19 bases spanning the gap. In DNA, the CDR3 is TGCAGCGCAGAAGGTGGACAAACCACCTCCTACGAGCAGTACTTC. This translates into CSAEGGQTTSYEQYF.

This rearrangement joins TRBV4-3 to TRBJ1-1; possibly TRBD1 for D (5 bases). The V gene's germline CDR1 is LGHNA and CDR2 YSLEER. Trimming stripped 0 bases from V and 6 bases from J, with 14 bases between. CDR3 length equals 15 residues. The CDR3 region has the DNA TGCGCCAGCAGCCAAGATAGGGCCAGGGTTGCTGAAGCTTTCTTT. It yields the protein CASSQDRARVAEAFF.

This clone was picked up one time. The rearrangement uses TRBV30 and TRBJ2-2; D tentatively reads TRBD1 or TRBD2 (6 bases each). This CDR3 contains 14 residues. Germline loops: CDR1 GTSNPN, CDR2 SVGIG (reference sequence). Deletions cut 3 bases from V and 3 bases from J, with 11 bases between. The CDR3: CAWSGGAYTGELFF. CDR3 sequence (DNA): TGTGCCTGGAGCGGGGGCGCGTACACCGGGGAGCTGTTTTTT.

This clone was seen a few times. This chain links TRBV29-1 with TRBJ1-2; weak D call: TRBD1 (5 bases). V dropped 2 bases and J dropped 10 bases, with 17 bases sitting between them. The CDR3 spans 13 residues. Germline V gene data show CDR1 as SQVTM and CDR2 as ANQGSEA. The CDR3 bases are TGCAGCGTTGAAAAGGGGCAAGGGGTTGCCTACACCTTC. The encoded protein is CSVEKGQGVAYTF.

This sequence joins TRBV11-2 and TRBJ2-5; 7 bases fit TRBD1. CDR1 and CDR2 from the germline V gene are SGHAT and FQNNGV. This CDR3 has 15 residues. V shed 1 base, J shed 1 base, and the junction held 3 bases outside the gene matches. The CDR3 reads CASSLVRGPQETQYF. CDR3 nucleotide sequence: TGTGCCAGCAGCTTAGTAAGGGGGCCCCAAGAGACCCAGTACTTC.

In regard to this clone: The sample contains more than one DNA sequence encoding this CDR3. This chain uses TRBV29-1 with TRBJ2-7, with D tentatively TRBD2 (6 bases). CDR1 and CDR2 from the germline V gene are SQVTM and ANQGSEA. V lost 6 bases and J lost 1, with 7 bases in between. The CDR3 runs to 11 residues. CDR3 sequence reads: CSVRGSYEQYF. The CDR3 DNA sequence: TGCAGCGTGCGGGGTTCCTACGAGCAGTACTTC.

This clone has a handful of counts. CDR3 loop: CASSIQGYEQYF. The CDR3 bases are TGTGCCAGCAGTATACAGGGTTACGAGCAGTACTTC. The chain has TRBV28 and TRBJ2-7; maybe TRBD1 (6 bases). Looked up from germline, CDR1 is MDHEN and CDR2 is SYDVKM. The CDR3 totals 12 residues. V lost 5 bases and J 4 bases, leaving 9 bases between the germline ends. Filled out from reference TRBV28 and TRBJ2-7, the complete variable domain reads DVKVTQSSRYLVKRTGEKVFLECVQDMDHENMFWYRQDPGLGLRLIYFSYDVKMKEKGDIPEGYSVSREKKERFSLILESASTNQTSMYLCASSIQGYEQYFGPGTRLTVT.

The chain employs TRBV30 and TRBJ2-5; D might be TRBD1 (5 bases). Germline V CDR1 and CDR2: GTSNPN, SVGIG (reference sequence). The CDR3 length is 14 residues. V dropped 2 bases and J dropped 2 bases, with 12 bases sitting between them. In nucleotides, the CDR3 is TGTGCCTGGAGTCAGACAGACGAGCAAGAGACCCAGTACTTC. Translation gives CAWSQTDEQETQYF.

The chain employs TRBV18 and TRBJ1-5; D is unclear. Germline CDR1 KGHSH, CDR2 LQKENI. Trimming left V 6 bases short and J 5 bases short, with 14 bases between. This CDR3 comprises 14 residues. The chain's CDR3 is CASSGIGVDQPQHF. The DNA of the CDR3 is TGTGCCAGCTCCGGAATAGGTGTAGATCAGCCCCAGCATTTT.

V gene TRBV29-1 combines with J gene TRBJ1-1, with a weak D call TRBD1 (5 bases). CDR3 size: 13 residues. Germline values: CDR1 SQVTM, CDR2 ANQGSEA. V shed 7 bases and J shed 0 bases, with 12 bases lying between them. CDR3 region: CSAPGTVNTEAFF. The CDR3 DNA is TGCAGCGCTCCAGGGACGGTGAACACTGAAGCTTTCTTT. Variable domain in full (rest from reference TRBV29-1 and TRBJ1-1): SAVISQKPSRDICQRGTSLTIQCQVDSQVTMMFWYRQQPGQSLTLIATANQGSEATYESGFVIDKFPISRPNLTFSTLTVSNMSPEDSSIYLCSAPGTVNTEAFFGQGTRLTVV.

The rearrangement uses TRBV7-8 and TRBJ2-5; D is ambiguous. Trimming left V 3 bases short and J 5 bases short, with 13 bases between. Per germline, CDR1 SGHVS and CDR2 FQNEAQ. The CDR3 is 14 residues long. DNA of the CDR3: TGTGCCAGCAGCTTCCGGGCCCCCAGGGAGACCCAGTACTTC. It specifies CASSFRAPRETQYF.

The gene calls are TRBV6-6 and TRBJ2-1; unclear D gene. Germline CDR1 is MNHNY and CDR2 is SVGAGI (reference sequence). Trimming pared 7 bases from V and 0 bases from J, leaving 10 bases between. The CDR3 totals 14 residues. The CDR3 reads CASTADGSYNEQFF. In nucleotides, the CDR3 is TGTGCCAGCACTGCAGACGGCTCCTACAATGAGCAGTTCTTC.

This clone was seen a few times. The chain joins TRBV7-2 to TRBJ1-5, with D possibly TRBD1 on 6 matching bases. V lost 3 bases and J 6 bases, leaving 12 bases between the germline ends. Germline CDR1 and CDR2: SGHTA and FQGNSA. The CDR3 extends over 14 amino acids. DNA of the CDR3: TGTGCCAGCAGCTTGGGGGGGCCGGCTCAGCCCCAGCATTTT. Amino acids: CASSLGGPAQPQHF. The entire variable domain, with the rest obtained from reference TRBV7-2 and TRBJ1-5, is as follows: GAGVSQSPSNKVTEKGKDVELRCDPISGHTALYWYRQSLGQGLEFLIYFQGNSAPDKSGLPSDRFSAERTGGSVSTLTIQRTQQEDSAVYLCASSLGGPAQPQHFGDGTRLSIL.

This clone was observed a few times. V and J are TRBV20-1 and TRBJ1-2; D is unclear. CDR1 DFQATT and CDR2 SNEGSKA come from the germline V gene (reference sequence). The CDR3 is 11 residues long. Between the trimmed V and J ends, which lost 5 bases and 5 bases, there was a span of 9 bases. This chain's CDR3 is CSAQAVYGYTF. In DNA form, the CDR3 reads TGCAGTGCTCAGGCAGTTTATGGCTACACCTTC.

This chain links TRBV29-1 with TRBJ2-5; D not certain. CDR1 SQVTM and CDR2 ANQGSEA come from the germline V gene. This CDR3 contains 10 residues. V shed 7 bases and J shed 5 bases, with 8 bases lying between them. CDR3 region: CSAAVETQYF. CDR3 bases: TGCAGCGCCGCGGTGGAGACCCAGTACTTC.

The J gene is TRBJ1-2, the V gene TRBV27; D call uncertain. Germline CDR1 MNHEY, CDR2 SMNVEV (reference sequence). This CDR3 contains 14 residues. V was pared by 4 bases and J by 5 bases, with 14 bases between. The chain's CDR3 is CASSSSPTGYGYTF. In DNA, the CDR3 is TGTGCCAGCAGTTCAAGCCCCACGGGGTATGGCTACACCTTC.

This clone was found a few times. The chain couples TRBV19 to TRBJ1-2, with no clear D. CDR3 length equals 14 residues. Germline V gives CDR1 LNHDA, CDR2 SQIVND (reference sequence). V lost 6 bases to trimming and J lost 8 bases, with 19 bases between them. The CDR3 loop reads CASSPGERLGGYTF. The CDR3 DNA is TGTGCCAGTAGCCCAGGAGAGCGTTTGGGCGGCTACACCTTC.

The V call is TRBV7-9, the J call TRBJ2-7, with D maybe TRBD2 (5 bases). The CDR3 is made up of 15 amino acids. Germline-derived CDR1 and CDR2 are SEHNR and FQNEAQ (reference sequence). Trimming cost V 4 bases and J 0 bases, with 13 bases left between them. CDR3 region: CASSSRTGSSYEQYF. DNA for the CDR3: TGTGCCAGCAGCTCCCGGACGGGGAGCTCCTACGAGCAGTACTTC. Complete variable domain (other parts from reference TRBV7-9 and TRBJ2-7): DTGVSQNPRHKITKRGQNVTFRCDPISEHNRLYWYRQTLGQGPEFLTYFQNEAQLEKSRLLSDRFSAERPKGSFSTLEIQRTEQGDSAMYLCASSSRTGSSYEQYFGPGTRLTVT.

The V and J genes are TRBV2 and TRBJ2-3; D remains ambiguous. V lost 6 bases to trimming and J lost 0 bases, with 19 bases between them. This CDR3 contains 17 residues. Per the germline V gene, CDR1 is SNHLY and CDR2 is FYNNEI. CDR3 loop: CASSSHRWSLSTDTQYF. DNA of the CDR3: TGTGCCAGCAGCTCTCATCGGTGGTCTTTAAGCACAGATACGCAGTATTTT.

The chain couples TRBV2 to TRBJ2-2; 8 bases are shared with TRBD2. Germline-derived CDR1 and CDR2 are SNHLY and FYNNEI. The V and J ends lost 6 bases and 3 bases, in that order; junction bases with no gene match: 9. The CDR3 is made up of 16 amino acids. CDR3 residues: CASRSEGTRDTGELFF. The CDR3 DNA reads TGTGCCAGCAGGAGTGAAGGGACTAGGGACACCGGGGAGCTGTTTTTT.

This clone has a handful of counts. The same CDR3 can be traced to other DNA sequences in this sample. The J gene is TRBJ2-3, the V gene TRBV7-2; D is undetermined. V was clipped by 2 bases and J by 0 bases, with 0 bases between them. Germline CDR1 reads SGHTA; CDR2 reads FQGNSA. The CDR3 runs 12 residues. The CDR3 is CASSLSTDTQYF. CDR3 sequence (DNA): TGTGCCAGCAGCTTAAGCACAGATACGCAGTATTTT. Combining the CDR3 with reference TRBV7-2 and TRBJ2-3 gives the whole variable domain GAGVSQSPSNKVTEKGKDVELRCDPISGHTALYWYRQSLGQGLEFLIYFQGNSAPDKSGLPSDRFSAERTGGSVSTLTIQRTQQEDSAVYLCASSLSTDTQYFGPGTRLTVL.

The V gene is TRBV30, the J gene TRBJ1-3, with D possibly TRBD1 on 6 matching bases. Germline V gives CDR1 GTSNPN, CDR2 SVGIG (reference sequence). CDR3 length: 16 amino acids. The V end lost 0 bases, the J end lost 0 bases, and 12 bases lay between the germline ends. The CDR3 DNA sequence: TGTGCCTGGAGTGTAACCCGGACAGCCTCTGGAAACACCATATATTTT. This translates into CAWSVTRTASGNTIYF. Variable domain in full (rest from reference TRBV30 and TRBJ1-3): SQTIHQWPATLVQPVGSPLSLECTVEGTSNPNLYWYRQAAGRGLQLLFYSVGIGQISSEVPQNLSASRPQDRQFILSSKKLLLSDSGFYLCAWSVTRTASGNTIYFGEGSWLTVV.

This clone was found a few times. V and J are TRBV6-5 and TRBJ2-7; 11 bases line up with TRBD1. This CDR3 has 15 amino acids. CDR1 MNHEY and CDR2 SVGAGI come from the germline V gene. The ends lost 6 bases at V and 6 bases at J; junction bases unmatched: 10. The CDR3, as DNA: TGTGCCAGCAGAAACCTGGGACAGGGGGAGGGCGAGCAGTACTTC. As protein: CASRNLGQGEGEQYF.

This chain links TRBV5-1 with TRBJ2-5, with D possibly TRBD1 on 5 matching bases. This CDR3 has 13 residues. Per the germline V gene, CDR1 is SGHRS and CDR2 is YFSETQ. With 2 bases removed from V and 2 bases from J, the gap between germline ends came to 7 bases. CDR3: CASSLNRQETQYF. DNA for the CDR3: TGCGCCAGCAGCTTAAACAGGCAAGAGACCCAGTACTTC.

The chain is built from TRBV30 and TRBJ2-7; 8 bases agree with TRBD2. The CDR3 is 13 amino acids. Germline values: CDR1 GTSNPN, CDR2 SVGIG (reference sequence). J gave up 1 base and V 5 bases, and 4 bases lay outside the gene matches. As DNA, the CDR3 is TGTGCCTGGGGCGGCGGGAGGTCCTACGAGCAGTACTTC. It specifies CAWGGGRSYEQYF. The whole variable domain, remainder taken from reference TRBV30 and TRBJ2-7, is SQTIHQWPATLVQPVGSPLSLECTVEGTSNPNLYWYRQAAGRGLQLLFYSVGIGQISSEVPQNLSASRPQDRQFILSSKKLLLSDSGFYLCAWGGGRSYEQYFGPGTRLTVT.

The chain recombines TRBV29-1 with TRBJ2-5, with 7 bases identical to TRBD1. The CDR3 spans 14 residues. The ends lost 7 bases at V and 2 bases at J; junction bases unmatched: 10. Per germline, CDR1 SQVTM and CDR2 ANQGSEA. In nucleotides, the CDR3 is TGCAGCGCGGCACCCGGGACAGTACAAGAGACCCAGTACTTC. Amino acid sequence: CSAAPGTVQETQYF.

The table lists this clone with a few counts. The chain has TRBV29-1 and TRBJ2-2; TRBD2 matches 10 bases. V shed 7 bases, J shed 6 bases, and the junction held 8 bases outside the gene matches. The CDR3 runs to 14 residues. Germline V CDR1 and CDR2: SQVTM, ANQGSEA. CDR3 residues: CSAWGLARPGELFF. The CDR3 region has the DNA TGCAGCGCCTGGGGACTAGCGAGACCCGGGGAGCTGTTTTTT.

The CDR3 loop reads CASSYSVPPDYTF. CDR3 nucleotides: TGTGCCAGCAGTTACTCCGTCCCCCCGGACTACACCTTC. The V and J genes are TRBV6-5 and TRBJ1-2; D call uncertain. This CDR3 contains 13 residues. With 0 bases removed from V and 10 bases from J, the gap between germline ends came to 12 bases. Germline V gene lookup returns CDR1 MNHEY and CDR2 SVGAGI.

This clone was counted between two and nine times. The chain carries TRBV29-1 and TRBJ2-3; 7 positions match TRBD2. CDR3 length equals 15 residues. Germline CDR1 is SQVTM and CDR2 is ANQGSEA. V shed 4 bases, J shed 2 bases, and the junction held 9 bases outside the gene matches. The CDR3, as DNA: TGCAGCGTTGGGGGGGGACGTCCACTCACAGATACGCAGTATTTT. Protein sequence: CSVGGGRPLTDTQYF.

The chain recombines TRBV29-1 with TRBJ2-2, with D possibly being TRBD1 (5 bases). The germline V gene encodes CDR1 SQVTM and CDR2 ANQGSEA. This CDR3 comprises 13 residues. The ends were cut back, 7 bases at V and 6 bases at J, with 15 bases in the middle. DNA of the CDR3: TGCAGCGGTCAACAGGCGTACGCCGGGGAGCTGTTTTTT. This sequence encodes CSGQQAYAGELFF.